The present entry profiles one TCR beta chain with its context. The sample originates from a study of cytomegalovirus exposure and HLA in healthy donors. PCR employed 60 Vbeta and 13 Jbeta primers. The protocol was immunoSEQ multiplex PCR, while the TCRdb copy is restricted to in-frame clones and leaves out a portion. The sample includes 140,000 or so clones, approximately 82% of them seen just once. This CDR3 region has 12 residues. V dropped 10 bases and J dropped 3; count of bases not matched to a gene: 6. The germline gives CDR1 MNHNY, CDR2 SVGAGI (reference sequence). Sequenced: PBMCs. The sequence derives from a woman between 55 and 75 years old in good health and CMV-seropositive. The rearrangement joins TRBV6-6 to TRBJ2-7; TRBD1 agrees at 7 bases. CDR3 in amino acids: CATGDSIYEQYF. Here the CDR3 DNA reads TGTGCCACCGGGGACAGTATCTACGAGCAGTACTTC.